This T cell receptor (beta chain) was recorded in a study of T-cell memory formation after mild COVID-19. This clonotype was recorded a few times. The antigen is not known. Study-level findings and limits: Second-wave clones reaching peak frequency on day 37 lacked confirmed SARS-CoV-2 specificity.

This CDR3 comprises 14 residues. CDR1 is SGHKS and CDR2 is YYEKEE in the germline V gene (reference sequence). V was trimmed by 4 bases and J by 5 bases, leaving 15 bases between them. A single record per CDR3 protein comes from TCRdb applying MiXCR to the 5' RACE reads. The table has 200,000 to 300,000 distinct CDR3 sequences, over 8.5% seen once. What was sequenced was PBMCs or a T cell subset sorted from them (not recorded which). The chain joins TRBV5-5 to TRBJ1-2; D is perhaps TRBD1 (5 bases). The TCR comes from a man between 18 and 29 years old who had mild COVID-19 (a few samples of this study predate the infection). Cell type and time point are not known. CDR3 in DNA: TGTGCCAGCAGCCCCACGGGGGGAGGGTATGGCTACACCTTC. Amino acids: CASSPTGGGYGYTF.